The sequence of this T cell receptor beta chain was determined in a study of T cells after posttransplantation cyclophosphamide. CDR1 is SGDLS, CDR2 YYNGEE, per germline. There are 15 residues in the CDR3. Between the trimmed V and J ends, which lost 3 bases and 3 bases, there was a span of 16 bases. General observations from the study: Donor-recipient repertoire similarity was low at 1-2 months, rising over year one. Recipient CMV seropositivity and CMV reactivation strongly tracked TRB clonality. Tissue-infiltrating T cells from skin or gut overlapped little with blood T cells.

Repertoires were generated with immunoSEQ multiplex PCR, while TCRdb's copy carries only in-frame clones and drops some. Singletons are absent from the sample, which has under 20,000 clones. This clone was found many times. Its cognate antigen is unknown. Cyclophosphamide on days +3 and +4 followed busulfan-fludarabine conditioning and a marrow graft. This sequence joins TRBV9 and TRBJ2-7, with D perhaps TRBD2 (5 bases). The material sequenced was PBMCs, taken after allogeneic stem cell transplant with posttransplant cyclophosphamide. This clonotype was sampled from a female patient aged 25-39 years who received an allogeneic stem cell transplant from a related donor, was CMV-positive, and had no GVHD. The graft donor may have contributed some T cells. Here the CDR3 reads CASSAAGGGVYEQYF. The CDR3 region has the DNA TGTGCCAGCAGCGCGGCCGGCGGAGGCGTCTACGAGCAGTACTTC.